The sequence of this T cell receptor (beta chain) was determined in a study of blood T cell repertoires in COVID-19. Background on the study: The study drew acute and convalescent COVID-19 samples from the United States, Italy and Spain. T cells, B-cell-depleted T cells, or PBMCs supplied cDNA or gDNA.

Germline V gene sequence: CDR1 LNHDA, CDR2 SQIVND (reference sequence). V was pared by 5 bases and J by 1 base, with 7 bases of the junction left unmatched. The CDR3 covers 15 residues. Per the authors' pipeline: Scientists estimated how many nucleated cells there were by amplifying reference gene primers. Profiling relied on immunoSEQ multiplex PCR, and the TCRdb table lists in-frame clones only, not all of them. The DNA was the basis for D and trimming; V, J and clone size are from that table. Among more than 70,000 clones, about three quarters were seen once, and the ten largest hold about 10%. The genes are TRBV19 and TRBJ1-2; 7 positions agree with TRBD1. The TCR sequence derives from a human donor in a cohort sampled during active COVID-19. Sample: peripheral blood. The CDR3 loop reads CASSAGTAGNYGYTF. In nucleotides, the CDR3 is TGTGCCAGTAGTGCCGGGACAGCGGGTAACTATGGCTACACCTTC.